Listed below are T cell receptor beta chains from one sample, sequenced in a study of control samples from healthy donors and cancer patients. The data were produced by immunoSEQ multiplex PCR, yet TCRdb's version contains in-frame clones alone and is incomplete. This sample has 200,000 to 250,000 clones, with just under 95% found just once. The specimen was blood. All receptors come from a man aged 50-59 years in good health. Both conserved end residues are part of each CDR3. Each record gives: V gene, J gene, clone size, D gene, CDR3 DNA, CDR3 protein. The D gene is left open where the match is weak. Expanded clones are given a class, and other clones once, few, many or no size at all.

v_gene: TRBV5-6
j_gene: TRBJ1-5
abundance: NA
d_gene: NA
CDR3nt: TGTGCCAGCAGCTTGGGGGGAGGAGGGACCAATCAGCCCCAGCATTTT
CDR3aa: CASSLGGGGTNQPQHF

v_gene: TRBV2
j_gene: TRBJ1-6
abundance: NA
d_gene: TRBD1
CDR3nt: TGTGCCAGCCCGGGGGACAGGGGATCACCCCTCCACTTT
CDR3aa: CASPGDRGSPLHF

v_gene: TRBV2
j_gene: TRBJ1-2
abundance: NA
d_gene: NA
CDR3nt: TGTGCCAGCAGTGAAGGGGGGGCCCTTAACTATGGCTACACCTTC
CDR3aa: CASSEGGALNYGYTF

v_gene: TRBV19
j_gene: TRBJ1-6
abundance: NA
d_gene: TRBD1
CDR3nt: TGTGCCAGTAGTATAGAGGGGACAGGGAATACACCCCTCCACTTT
CDR3aa: CASSIEGTGNTPLHF

v_gene: TRBV7-9
j_gene: TRBJ2-2
abundance: NA
d_gene: TRBD1
CDR3nt: TGTGCCAGCAGCCTTAACAGGGGGCGGACCGGGGAGCTGTTTTTT
CDR3aa: CASSLNRGRTGELFF

v_gene: TRBV6-4
j_gene: TRBJ1-6
abundance: NA
d_gene: NA
CDR3nt: TGTGCCAACGAATACAGAGACGCTAATTCACCCCTCCACTTT
CDR3aa: CANEYRDANSPLHF

v_gene: TRBV28
j_gene: TRBJ1-1
abundance: NA
d_gene: NA
CDR3nt: TGTGCCAGCCACCGACAGGCCTACACTGAAGCTTTCTTT
CDR3aa: CASHRQAYTEAFF

v_gene: TRBV7-2
j_gene: TRBJ1-1
abundance: NA
d_gene: NA
CDR3nt: TGTGCCAGCAGACTTACCGCTGCTTCCCGGGGACAAAGCACTGAAGCTTTCTTT
CDR3aa: CASRLTAASRGQSTEAFF

v_gene: TRBV6-2/TRBV6-3
j_gene: TRBJ1-2
abundance: NA
d_gene: NA
CDR3nt: TGTGCCAGCAGTTACACCTATGGCTACACCTTC
CDR3aa: CASSYTYGYTF

v_gene: TRBV15
j_gene: TRBJ1-4
abundance: NA
d_gene: NA
CDR3nt: TGTGCCACCGGGGAACAGGGTAATGAAAAACTGTTTTTT
CDR3aa: CATGEQGNEKLFF

v_gene: TRBV7-2
j_gene: TRBJ2-7
abundance: NA
d_gene: NA
CDR3nt: TGTGCCAGCATCTCGGCAGGCGACTACGAGCAGTACTTC
CDR3aa: CASISAGDYEQYF

v_gene: TRBV7-2
j_gene: TRBJ2-1
abundance: once
d_gene: NA
CDR3nt: TGTGCCAGCAGCTTAGTAGGGGACAATGAGCAGTTCTTC
CDR3aa: CASSLVGDNEQFF

v_gene: TRBV6-1
j_gene: TRBJ1-2
abundance: NA
d_gene: NA
CDR3nt: TGTGCCAGCAGTGACCCCCTATACGGCTACACCTTC
CDR3aa: CASSDPLYGYTF

v_gene: TRBV27
j_gene: TRBJ1-4
abundance: NA
d_gene: TRBD1
CDR3nt: TGTGCCAGCAGTCCCCAGGGGGCATCGGGTGAAAAACTGTTTTTT
CDR3aa: CASSPQGASGEKLFF

v_gene: TRBV18
j_gene: TRBJ2-2
abundance: NA
d_gene: NA
CDR3nt: TGTGCCAGCTCACCACCTTCGGGCGGGAACACCGGGGAGCTGTTTTTT
CDR3aa: CASSPPSGGNTGELFF

v_gene: TRBV6-5
j_gene: TRBJ2-2
abundance: NA
d_gene: NA
CDR3nt: TGTGCCAGCAGTTGGTTCGCAGGATGGAACACCGGGGAGCTGTTTTTT
CDR3aa: CASSWFAGWNTGELFF

v_gene: TRBV3-1/TRBV3-2
j_gene: TRBJ2-7
abundance: once
d_gene: NA
CDR3nt: TGTGCCAGCAGCCAAGCAGGGATTCACTACGAGCAGTACTTC
CDR3aa: CASSQAGIHYEQYF

v_gene: TRBV7-9
j_gene: TRBJ2-5
abundance: NA
d_gene: TRBD1
CDR3nt: TGTGCCAGCAGGCCGACAGGGGGAGAGACCCAGTACTTC
CDR3aa: CASRPTGGETQYF

v_gene: TRBV6-4
j_gene: TRBJ1-6
abundance: NA
d_gene: TRBD1
CDR3nt: TGTGCCAGCAGTGCCCAACAGGGGATTAATTCACCCCTCCACTTT
CDR3aa: CASSAQQGINSPLHF

v_gene: TRBV6-1
j_gene: TRBJ2-1
abundance: NA
d_gene: TRBD2
CDR3nt: TGTGCCAGCAGGGAAGCGGGGGGGCCTGACAATGAGCAGTTCTTC
CDR3aa: CASREAGGPDNEQFF

v_gene: TRBV4-3
j_gene: TRBJ2-7
abundance: NA
d_gene: NA
CDR3nt: TGCGCCAGCAGCCAAGAGGGTGGATTTACCTACGAGCAGTACTTC
CDR3aa: CASSQEGGFTYEQYF

v_gene: TRBV25-1
j_gene: TRBJ1-1
abundance: NA
d_gene: NA
CDR3nt: TGTGCCAGCAGTGAGTCGGGGAACACTGAAGCTTTCTTT
CDR3aa: CASSESGNTEAFF

v_gene: TRBV5-1
j_gene: TRBJ1-1
abundance: NA
d_gene: TRBD1
CDR3nt: TGCGCCAGCAGCTCAGGGACAGGGGTACCCACTGAAGCTTTCTTT
CDR3aa: CASSSGTGVPTEAFF

v_gene: TRBV9
j_gene: TRBJ1-2
abundance: NA
d_gene: TRBD1
CDR3nt: TGTGCCAGCAGCGTAGGGACAGGGGATGGCTACACCTTC
CDR3aa: CASSVGTGDGYTF

v_gene: TRBV11-2
j_gene: TRBJ1-2
abundance: NA
d_gene: NA
CDR3nt: TGTGCCAGCAGCTTAGATCGGGGGGGGCTGGACTACACCTTC
CDR3aa: CASSLDRGGLDYTF

v_gene: TRBV6-5
j_gene: TRBJ1-1
abundance: NA
d_gene: NA
CDR3nt: TGTGCCAGCAGCCCCCTTGGAGGTCTTCTGGAAGCTTTCTTT
CDR3aa: CASSPLGGLLEAFF

v_gene: TRBV6-4
j_gene: TRBJ1-1
abundance: NA
d_gene: TRBD1
CDR3nt: TGTGCCAGCAGTCCTGACAGGGGTCGAACTGAAGCTTTCTTT
CDR3aa: CASSPDRGRTEAFF

v_gene: TRBV5-1
j_gene: TRBJ1-2
abundance: NA
d_gene: NA
CDR3nt: TGCGCCAGCAGCTTGGCCGCGGAGAACTATGGCTACACCTTC
CDR3aa: CASSLAAENYGYTF

v_gene: TRBV14
j_gene: TRBJ1-1
abundance: once
d_gene: NA
CDR3nt: TGTGCCAGCAGCCGACAATTGAACACTGAAGCTTTCTTT
CDR3aa: CASSRQLNTEAFF

v_gene: TRBV7-9
j_gene: TRBJ1-5
abundance: once
d_gene: NA
CDR3nt: TGTGCCAGCAGCGCCGGCGGGTTTCAGCCCCAGCATTTT
CDR3aa: CASSAGGFQPQHF

v_gene: TRBV27
j_gene: TRBJ1-6
abundance: once
d_gene: NA
CDR3nt: TGTGCCAGCACCTACGGGGGGTCAGAATATTCACCCCTCCACTTT
CDR3aa: CASTYGGSEYSPLHF

v_gene: TRBV18
j_gene: TRBJ2-7
abundance: NA
d_gene: TRBD1
CDR3nt: TGTGCCAGCTCACCGCCGGGACAGGGGTACGAGCAGTACTTC
CDR3aa: CASSPPGQGYEQYF

v_gene: TRBV18
j_gene: TRBJ1-5
abundance: NA
d_gene: NA
CDR3nt: TGTGCCAGCTCGCCCTCCAGCCCCAATAGCAATCAGCCCCAGCATTTT
CDR3aa: CASSPSSPNSNQPQHF

v_gene: TRBV10-3
j_gene: TRBJ2-7
abundance: NA
d_gene: NA
CDR3nt: TGTGCCATCAGTGGGGACGGCTACGAGCAGTACTTC
CDR3aa: CAISGDGYEQYF

v_gene: TRBV19
j_gene: TRBJ2-1
abundance: NA
d_gene: NA
CDR3nt: TGTGCCAGCACTAGGGGAAGAGGTTACAATGAGCAGTTCTTC
CDR3aa: CASTRGRGYNEQFF

v_gene: TRBV28
j_gene: TRBJ2-6
abundance: NA
d_gene: NA
CDR3nt: TGTGCCAGCAGCAGGGGTGCTGGGGCCAACGTCCTGACTTTC
CDR3aa: CASSRGAGANVLTF

v_gene: TRBV3-1/TRBV3-2
j_gene: TRBJ2-1
abundance: few
d_gene: TRBD2
CDR3nt: TGTGCCAGCAGCCAAGGTTTAGCGGGGGGGAAAGATGAGCAGTTCTTC
CDR3aa: CASSQGLAGGKDEQFF

v_gene: TRBV18
j_gene: TRBJ1-1
abundance: NA
d_gene: NA
CDR3nt: TGTGCCAGCTCGGGAGGGGCGCAGACTGAAGCTTTCTTT
CDR3aa: CASSGGAQTEAFF

v_gene: TRBV2
j_gene: TRBJ2-3
abundance: NA
d_gene: TRBD2
CDR3nt: TGTGCCAGCAGTGAGGAGCGGGGGGGAAGCACAGATACGCAGTATTTT
CDR3aa: CASSEERGGSTDTQYF

v_gene: TRBV9
j_gene: TRBJ1-2
abundance: few
d_gene: NA
CDR3nt: TGTGCCAGCAGCGTAGGACCTGGGGGACTCTATGGCTACACCTTC
CDR3aa: CASSVGPGGLYGYTF

v_gene: TRBV19
j_gene: TRBJ1-4
abundance: NA
d_gene: TRBD1
CDR3nt: TGTGCCAGTAGTCCGTGGAGGACAGGGGATGAAAAACTGTTTTTT
CDR3aa: CASSPWRTGDEKLFF

v_gene: TRBV5-1
j_gene: TRBJ1-3
abundance: NA
d_gene: NA
CDR3nt: TGCGCCAGCAGCCGAGTGCCCCCGGGAGATTCTGGAAACACCATATATTTT
CDR3aa: CASSRVPPGDSGNTIYF

v_gene: TRBV19
j_gene: TRBJ1-2
abundance: once
d_gene: TRBD1
CDR3nt: TGTGCCAGTAGTCCCCCCCCCGGGACAGGCTATGGCTACACCTTC
CDR3aa: CASSPPPGTGYGYTF

v_gene: TRBV5-1
j_gene: TRBJ1-5
abundance: NA
d_gene: NA
CDR3nt: TGCGCCAGCCTCGGGGAGGGGGGGATATATAGCAATCAGCCCCAGCATTTT
CDR3aa: CASLGEGGIYSNQPQHF

v_gene: TRBV7-2
j_gene: TRBJ1-1
abundance: NA
d_gene: NA
CDR3nt: TGTGCCAGCAGCTGGGACTTGCTTAACACTGAAGCTTTCTTT
CDR3aa: CASSWDLLNTEAFF